These T cell receptor beta chains were read from a single sample in a study of blood T cell repertoires in COVID-19. The repertoire was sequenced with immunoSEQ multiplex PCR; TCRdb's copy has only in-frame clones and lacks some. The sample has 300,000 to 500,000 clones, approximately 85% seen once. Sequences were obtained from PBMCs or T cells enriched from blood (not recorded which). These receptor sequences come from a woman aged 40 to 55 with acute COVID-19. CDR3s include the opening cysteine and the closing phenylalanine or tryptophan. Fields, in order: D gene, clone size, V gene, J gene, CDR3 protein, CDR3 DNA. The D gene is left open where the match is weak. Clone size is shown for a subset of rows, as once, few, many or a class of expanded clone.

NA	NA	TRBV7-8	TRBJ2-7	CASSLGRSYEQYF	TGTGCCAGCAGCTTAGGCAGGTCCTACGAGCAGTACTTC
TRBD2	NA	TRBV12-5	TRBJ2-1	CASGPELTSGGVPYNEQFF	TGTGCTAGTGGTCCCGAACTGACTAGCGGGGGGGTACCCTACAATGAGCAGTTCTTC
NA	NA	TRBV18	TRBJ1-3	CASSEDISGNTIYF	TGTGCCAGCTCCGAGGACATCTCTGGAAACACCATATATTTT
NA	NA	TRBV6-5	TRBJ2-7	CASSYSSQGHGEQYF	TGTGCCAGCAGTTACTCGAGTCAGGGGCACGGCGAGCAGTACTTC
NA	NA	TRBV5-1	TRBJ2-2	CASSLGSGNTGELFF	TGCGCCAGCAGCTTGGGGAGCGGTAACACCGGGGAGCTGTTTTTT
TRBD1	NA	TRBV6-5	TRBJ2-1	CASSYGQADNEQFF	TGTGCCAGCAGTTACGGACAGGCTGACAATGAGCAGTTCTTC
TRBD1	NA	TRBV18	TRBJ2-7	CASSSAKGQGNEQYF	TGTGCCAGCTCATCCGCTAAGGGACAGGGAAACGAGCAGTACTTC
TRBD1	NA	TRBV5-3	TRBJ1-6	CARSRTGTGESPLHF	TGTGCCAGAAGCCGTACCGGGACAGGCGAATCACCCCTCCACTTT
NA	NA	TRBV25-1	TRBJ1-2	CASSDQGSSYTF	TGTGCCAGCAGTGACCAGGGAAGTAGCTACACCTTC
NA	NA	TRBV2	TRBJ2-3	CASSFELTDTQYF	TGTGCCAGCAGTTTTGAGCTCACAGATACGCAGTATTTT
TRBD1	NA	TRBV3-1/TRBV3-2	TRBJ1-2	CASSQDGGTGGYGYTF	TGTGCCAGCAGCCAAGATGGCGGGACAGGGGGCTATGGCTACACCTTC
NA	NA	TRBV4-1	TRBJ1-2	CASSQDHSYGYTF	TGCGCCAGCAGCCAAGATCACAGCTATGGCTACACCTTC
NA	NA	TRBV11-2	TRBJ1-1	CASSFSARATEAFF	TGTGCCAGCAGCTTCTCGGCCAGGGCCACTGAAGCTTTCTTT
NA	NA	TRBV9	TRBJ1-5	CASSAGDSNQPQHF	TGTGCCAGCAGCGCGGGGGACAGCAATCAGCCCCAGCATTTT
NA	NA	TRBV4-1	TRBJ2-7	CASSLSGGYEQYF	TGCGCCAGCAGCCTCTCCGGGGGCTACGAGCAGTACTTC
TRBD2	NA	TRBV20-1	TRBJ2-5	CSASLLAGQETQYF	TGCAGTGCTAGTTTACTAGCGGGGCAAGAGACCCAGTACTTC
NA	NA	TRBV21-1	TRBJ2-1	CASSKVSAGGRFF	TGTGCCAGCAGCAAAGTAAGCGCGGGGGGGCGGTTCTTC
NA	NA	TRBV20-1	TRBJ1-1	CSASMPGPGVSSAFF	TGCAGTGCTAGTATGCCCGGTCCGGGTGTGTCGTCAGCTTTCTTT
TRBD1	NA	TRBV27	TRBJ1-5	CASRIRGLSNQPQHF	TGTGCCAGCAGGATCAGGGGGCTTAGCAATCAGCCCCAGCATTTT
NA	NA	TRBV2	TRBJ2-2	CASSDIGDSVEHGELFF	TGTGCCAGCAGCGACATAGGGGACTCCGTTGAACACGGGGAGCTGTTTTTT
TRBD2	NA	TRBV11-2	TRBJ2-5	CASSPRVAGGLFQETQYF	TGTGCCAGCAGCCCCCGGGTAGCGGGGGGACTATTCCAAGAGACCCAGTACTTC
NA	NA	TRBV6-5	TRBJ1-3	CASIGRLQSGNTIYF	TGTGCCAGCATTGGGAGGCTCCAATCTGGAAACACCATATATTTT
TRBD2	NA	TRBV5-4	TRBJ2-3	CASSLAGPWATDTQYF	TGTGCCAGCAGCTTAGCGGGACCCTGGGCCACAGATACGCAGTATTTT
TRBD2	NA	TRBV19	TRBJ2-3	CASSLTSGASTDTQYF	TGTGCCAGTAGTTTGACTAGCGGGGCTAGCACAGATACGCAGTATTTT
NA	once	TRBV5-1	TRBJ1-5	CASSLEGYSNQPQHF	TGCGCCAGCAGCTTGGAGGGGTATAGCAATCAGCCCCAGCATTTT
NA	NA	TRBV19	TRBJ1-5	CASSRQLDQPQHF	TGTGCCAGTAGCCGACAGTTGGATCAGCCCCAGCATTTT